The 16 T cell receptor beta chains listed next were all sequenced from one sample in a study of vaccination effects on CD4 cells after COVID-19. The protocol was immunoSEQ multiplex PCR, while the TCRdb copy is restricted to in-frame clones and leaves out a portion. The table lists about 54,000 clones, roughly 70% of them singletons. Expansion with viral peptide pools was applied to antigen-specific CD4+ T cells by the ViraFEST assay prior to sequencing. Following an approximately 10-day culture, CD4+ T cells were purified. No vaccinee had earlier SARS-CoV-2 infection, and nucleocapsid antibodies were negative. Which antigens these TCRs recognize remains unknown. This material consisted of CD4+ T cells from PBMCs cultured with SARS-CoV-2 spike peptides, taken before COVID-19 vaccination. The receptors were sampled from a human donor who received a COVID-19 vaccine.

The V and J genes are TRBV19 and TRBJ1-5; D is uncertain. The CDR3 consists of 14 residues. Per germline, CDR1 LNHDA and CDR2 SQIVND (reference sequence). V was shortened by 9 bases and J by 0 bases, with 12 bases between the two germline ends. CDR3 protein: CASSEQDSNQPQHF. The DNA of the CDR3 is TGTGCCAGCTCAGAACAAGATAGCAATCAGCCCCAGCATTTT.

This clone was counted once. The rearrangement joins TRBV19 to TRBJ1-5; TRBD1 matches 7 bases. Germline CDR1 reads LNHDA; CDR2 reads SQIVND (reference sequence). The CDR3 runs 17 residues. V trimming: 1 base; J trimming: 1 base; junction bases outside the gene matches: 7. CDR3 sequence (DNA): TGTGCCAGTAGTATAGGATGGACAGGCAGAAGCAATCAGCCCCAGCATTTT. This encodes CASSIGWTGRSNQPQHF.

The rearrangement links TRBV5-6 to TRBJ2-7; 8 bases agree with TRBD1. J lost 3 bases, V lost 4 bases, and 9 bases had no gene match. Germline-derived CDR1 and CDR2 are SGHDT and YYEEEE. This CDR3 comprises 15 residues. The CDR3 region has the DNA TGTGCCAGCAGCCCAAGGACAGGGCACTTCTACGAGCAGTACTTC. Protein product: CASSPRTGHFYEQYF.

The chain combines TRBV7-3 with TRBJ2-6, with D perhaps TRBD1 (8 bases). Germline-derived CDR1 and CDR2 are SGHTA and FQGTGA. V was trimmed by 8 bases and J by 2 bases, leaving 22 bases between them. This CDR3 is built from 18 residues. CDR3 loop: CASGGGRGPIAGANVLTF. The DNA for the CDR3 is TGTGCCAGCGGGGGGGGCAGGGGGCCAATTGCTGGGGCCAACGTCCTGACTTTC.

The V gene is TRBV28, the J gene TRBJ1-4; TRBD1 aligns across 10 bases. The CDR3 runs 15 residues. J gave up 6 bases and V 5 bases, and 6 bases lay outside the gene matches. The germline CDR1 and CDR2 sequences are MDHEN and SYDVKM. CDR3 sequence (DNA): TGTGCCAGCAGTCTGACAGGGGGCAGGTATGAAAAACTGTTTTTT. Encoded protein: CASSLTGGRYEKLFF.

This clone was counted ten times or more. This chain uses TRBV30 with TRBJ1-2, with unresolved D. Trimming took off 5 bases at V and 2 bases at J, with 3 bases between the two ends. CDR3 length: 10 residues. Germline assignment: CDR1 GTSNPN and CDR2 SVGIG (reference sequence). The CDR3 DNA sequence: TGTGCCTGGGACAACTATGGCTACACCTTC. It yields the protein CAWDNYGYTF.

The chain employs TRBV3-1 (or the pseudogene TRBV3-2) and TRBJ2-1; 11 positions agree with TRBD2. The V gene's germline CDR1 is LGHDT and CDR2 YNNKEL (reference sequence). V lost 0 bases to trimming and J lost 14 bases; unmatched junction nucleotides: 6. CDR3 size: 14 residues. CDR3 protein: CASSQDSTSGSKFF. The CDR3 region has the DNA TGTGCCAGCAGCCAAGATTCAACTAGCGGGAGTAAGTTCTTC.

The gene calls are TRBV7-9 and TRBJ1-6; a possible D gene is TRBD1 (5 bases). CDR3 length: 20 amino acids. Trimming cost V 5 bases and J 9 bases, with 32 bases left between them. Germline CDR1 reads SEHNR; CDR2 reads FQNEAQ (reference sequence). CDR3 loop: CASSRDSGAAYGMKSSPLHF. CDR3 sequence (DNA): TGTGCCAGCAGCAGAGATAGCGGGGCAGCCTACGGCATGAAAAGTTCACCCCTCCACTTT.

This chain uses TRBV2 with TRBJ2-1; 9 bases agree with TRBD2. Losses at the gene ends were 6 bases for V and 7 bases for J; bases not matched to a gene: 10. CDR1 is SNHLY and CDR2 is FYNNEI in the germline V gene. This CDR3 is built from 15 residues. This chain's CDR3 is CASRAGTSIVNEQFF. The DNA of the CDR3 is TGTGCCAGCAGGGCCGGGACTAGCATTGTAAATGAGCAGTTCTTC.

The rearrangement joins TRBV5-1 to TRBJ2-3; 8 bases fit TRBD2. V shed 0 bases, J shed 2 bases, and the junction held 2 bases outside the gene matches. The germline gives CDR1 SGHRS, CDR2 YFSETQ. This CDR3 is built from 15 residues. The CDR3 sequence is CASSLATSVTDTQYF. CDR3 nucleotide sequence: TGCGCCAGCAGCTTGGCGACTAGCGTCACAGATACGCAGTATTTT. The whole variable domain, remainder taken from reference TRBV5-1 and TRBJ2-3, is KAGVTQTPRYLIKTRGQQVTLSCSPISGHRSVSWYQQTPGQGLQFLFEYFSETQRNKGNFPGRFSGRQFSNSRSEMNVSTLELGDSALYLCASSLATSVTDTQYFGPGTRLTVL.

The V and J genes are TRBV27 and TRBJ1-5, with a possible D match to TRBD1 (5 bases). The CDR3 loop spans 14 amino acids. CDR1 is MNHEY and CDR2 is SMNVEV in the germline V gene (reference sequence). V lost 6 bases and J lost 3, with 12 bases in between. The CDR3 is CASRTGRHNQPQHF. CDR3 coding DNA: TGTGCCAGCAGGACGGGACGGCACAATCAGCCCCAGCATTTT.

This chain uses TRBV7-2 with TRBJ2-5; D remains ambiguous. This CDR3 spans 11 amino acids. V gave up 2 bases and J gave up 5 bases, with 3 bases separating them. Per the germline V gene, CDR1 is SGHTA and CDR2 is FQGNSA. The CDR3: CASSLYETQYF. In nucleotides, the CDR3 is TGTGCCAGCAGCTTATACGAGACCCAGTACTTC. Filled out from reference TRBV7-2 and TRBJ2-5, the complete variable domain reads GAGVSQSPSNKVTEKGKDVELRCDPISGHTALYWYRQSLGQGLEFLIYFQGNSAPDKSGLPSDRFSAERTGGSVSTLTIQRTQQEDSAVYLCASSLYETQYFGPGTRLLVL.

This clone has a handful of counts. The chain is built from TRBV4-2 and TRBJ1-6; 7 nucleotides agree with TRBD1. The CDR3 spans 15 residues. The V segment lost 1 base and the J segment 10 bases; nucleotides outside the gene matches: 7. Germline loops: CDR1 LGHNA, CDR2 YNFKEQ. This CDR3 reads CASSQADRDNSPLHF. The CDR3 region has the DNA TGTGCCAGCAGCCAAGCCGACAGGGACAACTCACCCCTCCACTTT.

As for this clone: Compared with germline, one end of the junction differs, possibly owing to a read error. The chain joins TRBV7-7 to TRBJ2-5, with 11 bases aligning to TRBD2. Looked up from germline, CDR1 is SSHAT and CDR2 is FNYEAQ (reference sequence). The CDR3 runs to 15 residues. CDR3 bases: TGTGCTAGCAGCTTACTAGCGGGGGTTAAGGAGACCCAGTACTTC. Translated: CASSLLAGVKETQYF.

This clone was found a few times. The J gene is TRBJ1-2, the V gene TRBV11-2; no clear D gene. V was cut by 3 bases and J by 7 bases, with 6 bases left in between. Per germline, CDR1 SGHAT and CDR2 FQNNGV. The CDR3 loop spans 11 amino acids. This chain's CDR3 is CASSFRVGYTF. The CDR3 DNA follows: TGTGCCAGCAGCTTTAGAGTTGGCTACACCTTC.

The chain couples TRBV3-1 (or the pseudogene TRBV3-2) to TRBJ2-3; D is uncertain. Deletions cut 4 bases from V and 6 bases from J, with 5 bases between. The CDR3 sequence is 11 residues long. Germline lookup yields CDR1 LGHDT and CDR2 YNNKEL (reference sequence). Here the CDR3 DNA reads TGTGCCAGCAGCCTAGTGGATACGCAGTATTTT. Translation gives CASSLVDTQYF.